Judged by abundance, the clone carrying this T cell receptor (beta chain) is medium-sized. What it recognizes is unknown. 5'RACE with constant-segment primers built TCRalpha and TCRbeta cDNA libraries with UMIs. Each CDR3 protein gets one entry after TCRdb re-called the 5' RACE reads with MiXCR. The profile covers 25,000 to 35,000 distinct CDR3 sequences, with more than 20% appearing a single time and about 1.6% taken by the ten largest. These data come from a study of T-cell memory formation after mild COVID-19. The study's findings and limits: Contracting clones from day 15 to 85 showed balanced CD4/CD8; later expanders favored CD4+. CD8+ contracting clones occupied EMRA, while CD4+ ones occupied mainly CM and EM. Pre-infection memory showed some responding clones, and this suggested that cross-reactive memory joined.

CDR1 SQVTM and CDR2 ANQGSEA come from the germline V gene. The CDR3 totals 11 residues. V was cut by 3 bases and J by 10 bases, with 12 bases left in between. Sequenced: PBMCs or a T cell subset sorted from them (not recorded which). The origin of this receptor is an adult who had mild COVID-19 (a few samples of this study predate the infection). Cell type and time point are not known. The rearrangement links TRBV29-1 to TRBJ2-5; D gene ambiguous. CDR3 coding DNA: TGCAGCGTTGATAAGGGTGGTGTCCAGTACTTC. It specifies CSVDKGGVQYF. Combining the CDR3 with reference TRBV29-1 and TRBJ2-5 gives the whole variable domain SAVISQKPSRDICQRGTSLTIQCQVDSQVTMMFWYRQQPGQSLTLIATANQGSEATYESGFVIDKFPISRPNLTFSTLTVSNMSPEDSSIYLCSVDKGGVQYFGPGTRLLVL.